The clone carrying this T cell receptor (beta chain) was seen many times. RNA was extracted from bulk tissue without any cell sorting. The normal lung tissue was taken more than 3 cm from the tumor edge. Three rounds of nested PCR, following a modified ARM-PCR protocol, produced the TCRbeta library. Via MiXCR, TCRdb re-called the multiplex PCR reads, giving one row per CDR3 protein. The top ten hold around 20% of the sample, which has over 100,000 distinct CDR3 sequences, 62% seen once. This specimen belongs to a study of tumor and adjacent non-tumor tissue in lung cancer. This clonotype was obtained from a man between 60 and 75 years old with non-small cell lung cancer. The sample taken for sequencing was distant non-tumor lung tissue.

CDR3 residues: CASSLVVQEETQYF. In DNA form, the CDR3 reads TGTGCCAGCAGCTTAGTCGTTCAGGAAGAGACCCAGTACTTC. The chain employs TRBV11-2 and TRBJ2-5; no clear D. The CDR3 is 14 amino acids. Germline CDR1 SGHAT, CDR2 FQNNGV. Between the trimmed V and J ends, which lost 1 base and 3 bases, there was a span of 9 bases.